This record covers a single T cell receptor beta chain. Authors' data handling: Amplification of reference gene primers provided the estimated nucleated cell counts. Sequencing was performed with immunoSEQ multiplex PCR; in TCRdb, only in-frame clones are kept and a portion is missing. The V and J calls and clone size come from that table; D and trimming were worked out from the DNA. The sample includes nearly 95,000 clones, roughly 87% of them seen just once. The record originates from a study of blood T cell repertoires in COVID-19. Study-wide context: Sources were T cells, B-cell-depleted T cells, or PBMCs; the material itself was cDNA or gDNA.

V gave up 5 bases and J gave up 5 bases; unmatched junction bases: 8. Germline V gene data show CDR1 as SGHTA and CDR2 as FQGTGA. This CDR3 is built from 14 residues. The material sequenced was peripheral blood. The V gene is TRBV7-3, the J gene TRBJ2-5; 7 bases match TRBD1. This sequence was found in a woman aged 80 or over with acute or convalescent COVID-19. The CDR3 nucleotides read TGTGCCAGCAGCCTTCAGGGGGACCTCGAGACCCAGTACTTC. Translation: CASSLQGDLETQYF.